One T cell receptor (beta chain) is described in this entry. These data come from a study of blood T cell repertoires in COVID-19. Study background: The United States, Italy and Spain supplied acute and convalescent COVID-19 samples. PBMCs, B-cell-depleted T cells, or T cells provided the cDNA or gDNA that made up the material.

V was pared by 2 bases and J by 2 bases, with 8 bases between. The germline gives CDR1 LGHNT, CDR2 FRNRAP. The CDR3 has 14 amino acids. Original handling: By means of reference gene primer amplification, nucleated cell counts were estimated. Sequencing was performed with immunoSEQ multiplex PCR; in TCRdb, only in-frame clones are kept and a portion is missing. V and J calls plus clone size are reproduced from that table; the DNA served to infer D and trimming. The sample consists of 50,000 to 60,000 clones, roughly 90% of them appearing once. Patients at the Seattle site were enrolled during active infection and followed longitudinally.

The TCR sequence derives from a middle-aged man with COVID-19, enrolled during active disease. Source material: peripheral blood. This chain uses TRBV12-5 with TRBJ2-3; a weak D match, TRBD2 (5 bases). CDR3 sequence reads: CASGLTAVTDTQYF. The DNA for the CDR3 is TGTGCTAGTGGTTTGACAGCGGTCACAGATACGCAGTATTTT.